This TCR beta chain was sequenced for a study of graft-versus-host responses after intestinal transplantation. Background on the study: Every recipient had anti-thymocyte globulin induction and around three years of tacrolimus plus steroids. General study results and limits: There were GvH clones found in recipient marrow, and some of them appeared first in ileum or blood.

As concerns this clone: Its antigen is not known.

The assay was immunoSEQ multiplex PCR, and TCRdb's table has in-frame clones only and misses some. The sample records 150,000 or so clones, over 90% being singletons. The germline CDR1 and CDR2 sequences are SGHKS and YYEKEE (reference sequence). There are 13 residues in the CDR3. Trimming took off 2 bases at V and 4 bases at J, with 9 bases between the two ends. This specimen consisted of unstimulated CD4+ T cells sorted from spleen or lymph node cells, obtained before intestinal transplant. V is TRBV5-5 and J is TRBJ1-1; D is unclear. The source of this sequence is a human donor who received an intestinal transplant. CDR3 loop: CASSFSDRTEAFF. CDR3 coding DNA: TGTGCCAGCAGCTTTTCCGATCGCACTGAAGCTTTCTTT.